The entry below describes one T cell receptor (beta chain). Its specificity is not known. Per the germline V gene, CDR1 is MNHEY and CDR2 is SVGAGI. The CDR3 is 11 amino acids. V lost 8 bases and J 9 bases, leaving 8 bases between the germline ends. This sample is drawn from a study of T cell responses to AZD1222 COVID-19 vaccine. General study points: It was only after the peak T cell response that any repertoires were sampled.

Clones were read by immunoSEQ multiplex PCR, and TCRdb kept only the in-frame ones, dropping some. The sample holds about 100,000 clones, around 87% seen once. This receptor was taken from an adult in good health. The specimen was peripheral blood, collected on day 0 of MenACWY control vaccination. The rearrangement joins TRBV6-5 to TRBJ1-6; no clear D gene. The CDR3 DNA follows: TGTGCCAGCGGGATAAGTTCACCCCTCCACTTT. Translation gives CASGISSPLHF.